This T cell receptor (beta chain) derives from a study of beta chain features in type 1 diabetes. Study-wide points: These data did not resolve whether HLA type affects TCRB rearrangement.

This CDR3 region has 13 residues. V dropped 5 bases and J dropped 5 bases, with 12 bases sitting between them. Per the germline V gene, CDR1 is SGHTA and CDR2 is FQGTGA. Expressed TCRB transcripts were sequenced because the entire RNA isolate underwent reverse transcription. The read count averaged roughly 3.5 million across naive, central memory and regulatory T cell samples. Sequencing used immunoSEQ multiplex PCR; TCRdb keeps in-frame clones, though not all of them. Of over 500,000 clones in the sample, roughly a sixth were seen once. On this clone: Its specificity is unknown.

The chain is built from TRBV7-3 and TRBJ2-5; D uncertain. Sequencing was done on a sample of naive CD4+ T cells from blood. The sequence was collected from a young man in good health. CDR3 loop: CASSAIEGETQYF. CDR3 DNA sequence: TGTGCCAGCAGCGCAATAGAAGGCGAGACCCAGTACTTC.